This T cell receptor (beta chain) originates from a study of blood T cell repertoires in COVID-19. Background on the study: Specimens from acute and convalescent COVID-19 originated in the United States, Italy and Spain. Sample material is recorded as cDNA or gDNA derived from T cells, B-cell-depleted T cells, or PBMCs.

Original processing notes: Estimates of nucleated cell counts were drawn from the amplification of reference gene primers. This table comes from immunoSEQ multiplex PCR, and its TCRdb copy is limited to in-frame clones, with some not included. V, J and clone size were drawn from that table, and D and trimming were deduced from the DNA. Of about 270,000 clones in the sample, around 85% were seen once. Trimming took 4 bases from V and 0 from J, leaving 15 bases between them. CDR3 length: 16 amino acids. The V gene's germline CDR1 is SNHLY and CDR2 FYNNEI. Seattle enrolled patients during active infection and tracked them longitudinally.

The sequenced material came from peripheral blood. The TCR was taken from a woman aged 25-40 years with COVID-19, enrolled during active disease. The chain recombines TRBV2 with TRBJ1-1; unclear D gene. The CDR3 is CASSVSPQVMNTEAFF. In DNA, the CDR3 is TGTGCCAGCAGTGTGAGTCCTCAGGTCATGAACACTGAAGCTTTCTTT.